This T cell receptor beta chain emerged from a study of T cells in Graves' hyperthyroidism and ophthalmopathy. As for the study in general: Sampling of peripheral blood happened at initial diagnosis, prior to any treatment.

This clonotype was seen at least ten times. Its antigen is not known. CDR1 and CDR2 (germline): MGHRA, YSYEKL. The CDR3 spans 14 residues. V lost 2 bases and J lost 5, with 11 bases in between. Overall study findings and caveats: Most clonotypes expanded in thyroid above 0.001 were likewise present in blood.

Regions amplified from RNA transcripts were the TCR beta CDR3 regions. The study used the HTBI primer set for a first-round RT-PCR of the TCR CDR3. In TCRdb, the multiplex PCR reads were re-called with MiXCR into one record per CDR3 protein. The sample shows some 350,000 distinct CDR3 sequences, around 15% of them seen only once. Uncontrolled infection, other autoimmune disease, pregnancy or lactation barred patients from enrollment. This receptor was obtained from a woman aged 60 to 75 with Graves' ophthalmopathy. The sequencing input was blood. V usage is TRBV4-1 and J usage is TRBJ2-3; possible D gene TRBD2, 5 bases. CDR3: CASSQSRERDTQYF. CDR3 nucleotide sequence: TGCGCCAGCAGCCAATCACGGGAACGAGATACGCAGTATTTT.